The 8 T cell receptor beta chains listed next were all sequenced from one sample in a study of sequential checkpoint blockade in melanoma. The treatment was: randomized to nivolumab then ipilimumab (arm A) or the reverse (arm B). The method was immunoSEQ multiplex PCR; TCRdb's version includes in-frame clones alone and lacks a portion of them. The sample shows more than 7,000 clones, around two thirds of them seen only once. The sequences come from CD8+ T cells sorted from blood (inferred from file names), collected from a patient given nivolumab and ipilimumab in sequence. The receptors stem from a human donor with melanoma.

The chain recombines TRBV4-3 with TRBJ2-1; D is ambiguous. The V end lost 0 bases, the J end lost 5 bases, and 8 bases lay between the germline ends. The CDR3 contains 14 residues. Germline V gene data show CDR1 as LGHNA and CDR2 as YSLEER. The CDR3 DNA is TGCGCCAGCAGCCAAGAAGTCCAGAACAATGAGCAGTTCTTC. Residues: CASSQEVQNNEQFF.

The rearrangement links TRBV27 to TRBJ1-1; no definite D call. Trimming pared 3 bases from V and 5 bases from J, leaving 10 bases between. CDR1 and CDR2 from the germline V gene are MNHEY and SMNVEV (reference sequence). The CDR3 has 13 amino acids. The CDR3 coding sequence is TGTGCCAGCAGTTTTTCGAGCACTACTGAAGCTTTCTTT. Encoded protein: CASSFSSTTEAFF.

This clone is deemed medium-sized. The rearrangement links TRBV5-4 to TRBJ1-6, with 7 bases fitting TRBD1. The V gene end was trimmed by 2 bases and the J gene end by 5 bases; junction bases not matched to a gene: 4. CDR3 length: 15 residues. Germline CDR1 SGHNT, CDR2 YYREEE (reference sequence). CDR3 sequence reads: CASSFGTEDNSPLHF. CDR3 in DNA: TGTGCCAGCAGCTTTGGGACAGAAGATAATTCACCCCTCCACTTT.

This clone was recorded a few times. This rearrangement joins TRBV14 to TRBJ2-7; D might be TRBD1 (5 bases). CDR3 size: 13 residues. Trimming stripped 6 bases from V and 3 bases from J, with 12 bases between. Germline values: CDR1 SGHDN, CDR2 FVKESK. As DNA, the CDR3 is TGTGCCAGCAGGCGGACGGACATCTACGAGCAGTACTTC. It yields the protein CASRRTDIYEQYF. Combining the CDR3 with reference TRBV14 and TRBJ2-7 gives the whole variable domain EAGVTQFPSHSVIEKGQTVTLRCDPISGHDNLYWYRRVMGKEIKFLLHFVKESKQDESGMPNNRFLAERTGGTYSTLKVQPAELEDSGVYFCASRRTDIYEQYFGPGTRLTVT.

This chain uses TRBV5-1 with TRBJ2-1, with D possibly matching TRBD1 (5 bases). This CDR3 region has 12 residues. The ends were cut back, 4 bases at V and 7 bases at J, with 9 bases in the middle. Germline V gene sequence: CDR1 SGHRS, CDR2 YFSETQ. Written as DNA, the CDR3 is TGCGCCAGCAGCCACCAGGGTAATGAGCAGTTCTTC. It codes for CASSHQGNEQFF.

This clone came up a few times. V gene TRBV6-4 combines with J gene TRBJ2-3, with TRBD2 matching 10 bases. Germline assignment: CDR1 MRHNA and CDR2 SNTAGT. The CDR3 spans 15 residues. With 6 bases clipped from V and 2 bases from J, the junction kept 5 bases outside the gene matches. The CDR3 loop reads CASRASGGHTDTQYF. CDR3 sequence (DNA): TGTGCCAGCAGGGCTAGCGGGGGCCACACAGATACGCAGTATTTT.

The genes are TRBV27 and TRBJ2-7, with TRBD2 matching 7 bases. Trimming took 2 bases from V and 3 from J; bases not matched to a gene: 1. Germline V gene sequence: CDR1 MNHEY, CDR2 SMNVEV (reference sequence). The CDR3 runs to 13 residues. CDR3 bases: TGTGCCAGCAGTTTAGCGGGGGACTACGAGCAGTACTTC. Protein product: CASSLAGDYEQYF.

The chain carries TRBV28 and TRBJ1-5; 12 bases map to TRBD1. The CDR3 is made up of 20 amino acids. With 6 bases clipped from V and 2 bases from J, the junction kept 17 bases outside the gene matches. Germline V gene sequence: CDR1 MDHEN, CDR2 SYDVKM. CDR3 region: CASSWGTGTGGAWGNQPQHF. CDR3 sequence (DNA): TGTGCCAGCAGCTGGGGCACCGGGACAGGGGGCGCGTGGGGCAATCAGCCCCAGCATTTT.